The rows below give T cell receptor beta chains drawn from one sample of a study of blood T cell repertoires in COVID-19. Profiled with immunoSEQ multiplex PCR; TCRdb holds only in-frame clones, not every one. Among under 150,000 clones listed, over 75% were seen once. Specimen: PBMCs or T cells enriched from blood (not recorded which). Source of these receptors: a man aged 45-65 years in a cohort exposed to, infected with or recovered from COVID-19 (not recorded which). CDR3s include the opening cysteine and the closing phenylalanine or tryptophan. The listing skips clone size in some rows; elsewhere it reads once, few, many or a size class.

CDR3aa	v_gene	j_gene	abundance
CASSLPGQGFLDTQYF	TRBV5-6	TRBJ2-3	once
CATSGSSYNEQFF	TRBV24-1	TRBJ2-1	NA
CSASSLARNTGELFF	TRBV20-1	TRBJ2-2	few
CASSPLANYNSPLHF	TRBV18	TRBJ1-6	NA
CAISAASGAYNEQFF	TRBV10-3	TRBJ2-1	NA
CASRSGSGTGRDEQFF	TRBV5-4	TRBJ2-1	NA
CASAGTGGSAYGYTF	TRBV19	TRBJ1-2	NA
CASSPAGGSGYEQYF	TRBV6-5	TRBJ2-7	NA
CASSQDWTGAREEQFF	TRBV3-1/TRBV3-2	TRBJ2-1	few
CSVVSGGTDTQYF	TRBV29-1	TRBJ2-3	NA
CASSSRGTTNEKLFF	TRBV19	TRBJ1-4	NA
CAWSVQGKLRSPLHF	TRBV30	TRBJ1-6	NA
CASTTSGYEQYF	TRBV28	TRBJ2-7	NA
CATSDLRGQPQHF	TRBV24-1	TRBJ1-5	few
CASSQVGSAKNIQYF	TRBV3-1/TRBV3-2	TRBJ2-4	NA
CASSVEVRTGYNYGYTF	TRBV9	TRBJ1-2	NA
CATSDPDSSYNEQFF	TRBV24-1	TRBJ2-1	NA
CASSPYGQVSGNGRGNEQYF	TRBV28	TRBJ2-7	NA
CASSSGTAGNTIYF	TRBV28	TRBJ1-3	NA
CASRLGQGINEQYF	TRBV5-1	TRBJ2-7	NA
CSASLAGGTGELFF	TRBV20-1	TRBJ2-2	medium-sized
CASSSHLGQGSGTGELFF	TRBV11-2	TRBJ2-2	NA
CASSLTTDYNSPLHF	TRBV5-1	TRBJ1-6	NA
CASSQDPGHGYTF	TRBV4-1	TRBJ1-2	NA
CASSPAFSRTEAFF	TRBV3-1/TRBV3-2	TRBJ1-1	NA